This is a list of T cell receptor beta chains from one sample in a study of shared clonotypes between healthy human individuals. The protocol was immunoSEQ multiplex PCR, while the TCRdb copy is restricted to in-frame clones and leaves out a portion. This sample has approximately 480,000 clones, with nearly 80% found just once. Sequencing was performed on PBMCs. These receptors were taken from a woman in her forties in good health. Some clones in this sample may be carry-over from other donors' samples. Each CDR3 is given with its conserved first and last residue. Fields, in order: J gene, clone size, V gene, D gene, CDR3 protein, CDR3 DNA. The D gene is left open where the match is weak. Clone size appears in some rows only: once, few, many, or a class for an expanded clone.

j_gene: TRBJ2-1
abundance: -
v_gene: TRBV9
d_gene: -
CDR3aa: CASSVGGGPIVEQFF
CDR3nt: TGTGCCAGCAGCGTAGGTGGGGGCCCGATAGTTGAGCAGTTCTTC

j_gene: TRBJ1-2
abundance: once
v_gene: TRBV27
d_gene: TRBD1
CDR3aa: CASTDQTGVGGYTF
CDR3nt: TGTGCCAGCACCGACCAGACAGGGGTAGGAGGCTACACCTTC

j_gene: TRBJ2-1
abundance: -
v_gene: TRBV18
d_gene: TRBD2
CDR3aa: CASSPSAGDPNEQFF
CDR3nt: TGTGCCAGCTCACCATCAGCGGGAGATCCCAATGAGCAGTTCTTC

j_gene: TRBJ2-5
abundance: -
v_gene: TRBV28
d_gene: TRBD1
CDR3aa: CASSLSPRGRETQYF
CDR3nt: TGTGCCAGCAGTTTGTCTCCCAGGGGGCGCGAGACCCAGTACTTC

j_gene: TRBJ2-5
abundance: -
v_gene: TRBV28
d_gene: -
CDR3aa: CASSRWTRRGRETQYF
CDR3nt: TGTGCCAGCAGTCGATGGACGCGGCGTGGTAGGGAGACCCAGTACTTC

j_gene: TRBJ1-2
abundance: -
v_gene: TRBV6-6
d_gene: -
CDR3aa: CASSYSRAGYTF
CDR3nt: TGTGCCAGCAGTTACTCTCGGGCAGGCTACACCTTC

j_gene: TRBJ2-2
abundance: -
v_gene: TRBV7-3
d_gene: -
CDR3aa: CASSFPGTGELFF
CDR3nt: TGTGCCAGCAGCTTTCCCGGCACCGGGGAGCTGTTTTTT

j_gene: TRBJ2-3
abundance: once
v_gene: TRBV6-1
d_gene: TRBD2
CDR3aa: CASSDGDLAGGVVGTDTQYF
CDR3nt: TGTGCCAGCAGTGACGGGGACCTAGCGGGAGGTGTGGTGGGCACAGATACGCAGTATTTT

j_gene: TRBJ2-2
abundance: few
v_gene: TRBV2
d_gene: -
CDR3aa: CASSDRWERVVGELFF
CDR3nt: TGTGCCAGCAGTGATCGGTGGGAGCGGGTGGTCGGGGAGCTGTTTTTT

j_gene: TRBJ2-1
abundance: -
v_gene: TRBV7-2
d_gene: -
CDR3aa: CASSLAGTYNEQFF
CDR3nt: TGTGCCAGCAGCTTAGCGGGAACTTACAATGAGCAGTTCTTC

j_gene: TRBJ2-7
abundance: -
v_gene: TRBV11-3
d_gene: TRBD1
CDR3aa: CASSFYRGTYEQYF
CDR3nt: TGTGCCAGCAGCTTTTACAGGGGGACCTACGAGCAGTACTTC

j_gene: TRBJ2-3
abundance: -
v_gene: TRBV4-1
d_gene: TRBD2
CDR3aa: CASSRHLAGSTDTQYF
CDR3nt: TGCGCCAGCAGCCGCCACTTAGCGGGGAGCACAGATACGCAGTATTTT

j_gene: TRBJ2-4
abundance: -
v_gene: TRBV19
d_gene: -
CDR3aa: CASSIDRRSAQYF
CDR3nt: TGTGCCAGTAGTATAGATCGGAGGTCGGCCCAGTACTTC

j_gene: TRBJ1-3
abundance: few
v_gene: TRBV28
d_gene: TRBD1
CDR3aa: CASGTGSGNTIYF
CDR3nt: TGTGCCAGCGGGACAGGGTCTGGAAACACCATATATTTT

j_gene: TRBJ1-1
abundance: -
v_gene: TRBV7-2
d_gene: -
CDR3aa: CASSPQIPTEAFF
CDR3nt: TGTGCCAGCAGCCCCCAAATCCCCACTGAAGCTTTCTTT

j_gene: TRBJ2-7
abundance: -
v_gene: TRBV5-1
d_gene: TRBD2
CDR3aa: CASSWDSGRASEQYF
CDR3nt: TGCGCCAGCAGCTGGGATAGCGGGAGGGCCTCCGAGCAGTACTTC

j_gene: TRBJ2-7
abundance: once
v_gene: TRBV4-1
d_gene: TRBD2
CDR3aa: CASSQASGRGYEQYF
CDR3nt: TGCGCCAGCAGCCAGGCTAGCGGGAGAGGCTACGAGCAGTACTTC

j_gene: TRBJ1-1
abundance: -
v_gene: TRBV27
d_gene: -
CDR3aa: CASSTTGMNTEAFF
CDR3nt: TGTGCCAGCAGTACGACGGGGATGAACACTGAAGCTTTCTTT

j_gene: TRBJ2-5
abundance: few
v_gene: TRBV11-2
d_gene: -
CDR3aa: CASSLGLQETQYF
CDR3nt: TGTGCCAGCAGCCTGGGACTTCAAGAGACCCAGTACTTC

j_gene: TRBJ1-1
abundance: few
v_gene: TRBV18
d_gene: -
CDR3aa: CASSPSDGGPGAFF
CDR3nt: TGTGCCAGCTCACCGTCCGACGGAGGCCCTGGAGCTTTCTTT

j_gene: TRBJ2-2
abundance: -
v_gene: TRBV5-1
d_gene: -
CDR3aa: CASSLELLGELFF
CDR3nt: TGCGCCAGCAGCTTGGAACTGTTGGGGGAGCTGTTTTTT

j_gene: TRBJ1-3
abundance: once
v_gene: TRBV10-3
d_gene: -
CDR3aa: CAISEWGNTIYF
CDR3nt: TGTGCCATCAGTGAGTGGGGAAACACCATATATTTT

j_gene: TRBJ2-1
abundance: -
v_gene: TRBV19
d_gene: -
CDR3aa: CASTSLGLGGPYNEQFF
CDR3nt: TGTGCCAGTACCTCATTGGGACTAGGGGGCCCCTACAATGAGCAGTTCTTC

j_gene: TRBJ1-1
abundance: -
v_gene: TRBV29-1
d_gene: -
CDR3aa: CSAATNTEAFF
CDR3nt: TGCAGCGCAGCTACGAACACTGAAGCTTTCTTT

j_gene: TRBJ2-7
abundance: few
v_gene: TRBV5-6
d_gene: TRBD2
CDR3aa: CASSLGLASYEQYF
CDR3nt: TGTGCCAGCAGCTTAGGACTAGCTTCTTACGAGCAGTACTTC

j_gene: TRBJ2-5
abundance: -
v_gene: TRBV9
d_gene: -
CDR3aa: CASSVSLSQPETQYF
CDR3nt: TGTGCCAGCAGCGTATCTCTGTCCCAACCCGAGACCCAGTACTTC

j_gene: TRBJ2-2
abundance: few
v_gene: TRBV19
d_gene: -
CDR3aa: CASSGQGITGELFF
CDR3nt: TGTGCCAGTAGTGGCCAGGGCATAACCGGGGAGCTGTTTTTT

j_gene: TRBJ1-2
abundance: once
v_gene: TRBV28
d_gene: TRBD1
CDR3aa: CASSTPGGPRNGYTF
CDR3nt: TGTGCCAGCAGCACCCCAGGGGGCCCTAGGAATGGCTACACCTTC

j_gene: TRBJ2-2
abundance: -
v_gene: TRBV9
d_gene: TRBD2
CDR3aa: CASSSRGAGGTGELFF
CDR3nt: TGTGCCAGCAGCTCCAGGGGAGCGGGGGGAACCGGGGAGCTGTTTTTT

j_gene: TRBJ2-3
abundance: -
v_gene: TRBV7-6
d_gene: -
CDR3aa: CASSLAGIGADTQYF
CDR3nt: TGTGCCAGCAGCTTAGCTGGGATTGGGGCAGATACGCAGTATTTT

j_gene: TRBJ2-6
abundance: -
v_gene: TRBV19
d_gene: -
CDR3aa: CASSIGVSGANVLTF
CDR3nt: TGTGCCAGTAGTATAGGGGTGTCTGGGGCCAACGTCCTGACTTTC

j_gene: TRBJ1-5
abundance: -
v_gene: TRBV13
d_gene: TRBD1
CDR3aa: CASSLGGTVNQPQHF
CDR3nt: TGTGCCAGCAGCTTAGGGGGGACAGTAAATCAGCCCCAGCATTTT

j_gene: TRBJ1-1
abundance: few
v_gene: TRBV28
d_gene: -
CDR3aa: CASNLRGGHTEAFF
CDR3nt: TGTGCCAGCAACCTTAGAGGTGGCCACACTGAAGCTTTCTTT

j_gene: TRBJ2-1
abundance: -
v_gene: TRBV5-6
d_gene: TRBD2
CDR3aa: CASSIERERSYNEQFF
CDR3nt: TGTGCCAGCAGCATTGAGCGGGAACGGTCTTACAATGAGCAGTTCTTC

j_gene: TRBJ2-1
abundance: -
v_gene: TRBV19
d_gene: -
CDR3aa: CASSRGLYNEQFF
CDR3nt: TGTGCCAGTAGCAGGGGTCTCTACAATGAGCAGTTCTTC

j_gene: TRBJ1-2
abundance: -
v_gene: TRBV19
d_gene: TRBD1
CDR3aa: CASSPGQGVGYGYTF
CDR3nt: TGTGCCAGTAGTCCCGGACAGGGAGTGGGCTATGGCTACACCTTC

j_gene: TRBJ2-2
abundance: -
v_gene: TRBV7-9
d_gene: TRBD2
CDR3aa: CAISSAAGGYAGELFF
CDR3nt: TGTGCCATCTCGTCGGCAGCGGGAGGATACGCCGGGGAGCTGTTTTTT

j_gene: TRBJ2-3
abundance: -
v_gene: TRBV11-2
d_gene: TRBD2
CDR3aa: CASSFNGLATDTQYF
CDR3nt: TGTGCCAGCAGCTTCAACGGACTAGCCACAGATACGCAGTATTTT

j_gene: TRBJ2-1
abundance: -
v_gene: TRBV19
d_gene: TRBD2
CDR3aa: CASSTSVPYNEQFF
CDR3nt: TGTGCCAGTAGCACTAGCGTGCCCTACAATGAGCAGTTCTTC

j_gene: TRBJ1-1
abundance: few
v_gene: TRBV7-2
d_gene: -
CDR3aa: CASSLQGGDTEAFF
CDR3nt: TGTGCCAGCAGCTTACAGGGAGGTGACACTGAAGCTTTCTTT

j_gene: TRBJ1-3
abundance: -
v_gene: TRBV28
d_gene: -
CDR3aa: CASSVGWGAGNTIYF
CDR3nt: TGTGCCAGCAGTGTGGGGTGGGGGGCTGGAAACACCATATATTTT

j_gene: TRBJ2-1
abundance: -
v_gene: TRBV5-1
d_gene: TRBD2
CDR3aa: CASSTGTSGSDEQFF
CDR3nt: TGCGCCAGCAGCACCGGGACTAGCGGGAGTGATGAGCAGTTCTTC

j_gene: TRBJ2-6
abundance: -
v_gene: TRBV9
d_gene: -
CDR3aa: CASSPVPTGANVLTF
CDR3nt: TGTGCCAGCAGCCCAGTCCCAACTGGGGCCAACGTCCTGACTTTC

j_gene: TRBJ2-3
abundance: few
v_gene: TRBV7-3
d_gene: -
CDR3aa: CASSSGLLGDTQYF
CDR3nt: TGTGCCAGCAGTTCCGGACTCCTGGGGGATACGCAGTATTTT